The text below deals with one T cell receptor beta chain. Which antigen it targets is not known. The input lacks base qualities; no much larger clone sits a single base away. This sample was taken from a study of blood T cell repertoires in COVID-19 (TCRdb year 2020). For the wider study: Samples from collaborators originated in the United States, Italy and Spain and spanned both the acute and convalescent phases of COVID-19. The material from the prospective study consisted of cDNA or gDNA derived from T cells, B-cell-depleted T cells, or PBMCs. Deeply sampled blood TCRbeta repertoires from subjects exposed to, actively infected with, or recovered from COVID-19 were included in the dataset. A freely available public database, intended as a resource for researchers studying the immune response to SARS-CoV-2, is where the repertoires were released. The samples were drawn from the first 160 participants of the ongoing ImmuneRACE study and from 950 to 1,500 subjects provided by 6 global collaborators. Sample metadata almost always included a de-identified subject ID, COVID-19 status, age in years and sex. Where available, HLA class I and class II types were taken from metadata supplied by the sample provider and were not determined by assay-based typing. Study-wide findings and limitations: The quantity of clinical and demographic metadata differed by source and by participant and was supplied without curation.

Each collaborating institution followed its own protocols to collect whole blood in K2EDTA tubes. Collaborator samples were shipped for TCRbeta analysis as frozen whole blood, isolated PBMCs, or DNA extracted from either sample type. TCRbeta CDR3 regions were amplified from genomic DNA by means of the immunoSEQ Assay, a bias-controlled multiplex PCR. From the authors' description of their analysis: The number of nucleated cells in each sample was estimated by amplification of reference gene primers within the assay. To quantify the absolute abundance of each unique TCRbeta CDR3 rearrangement, sequence reads were collapsed and filtered. For each sample, productive Simpson clonality was calculated by taking the square root of Simpson's diversity index across productive rearrangements. TCRdb limited this immuneACCESS table to in-frame rearrangements with V and J called. A share of clones is missing; checked studies link under half to unresolved V genes, and the rest is unexplained. The V and J calls and the clone size are those of that table, but D and trimming were determined from the DNA. This sample holds some 180,000 clones; 80% were observed only once. The ten largest clones capture roughly 6.4% of the sample.

CDR1 and CDR2 were assigned from the germline V gene as KGHDR and SFDVKD. From its cysteine to its phenylalanine, the CDR3 spans 15 amino acids. The kept DNA is CDR3 alone, 45 bases in frame from the first base. V and J are truncated by 5 bases and 1 base respectively, leaving an intervening sequence of 11 bases. Sequencing used peripheral blood. The V and J genes are TRBV24-1 and TRBJ2-1; TRBD2 is a possible D gene, resting on 7 matching bases. This TCR was sampled from a man between 60 and 70 years old with acute or convalescent COVID-19. Read as DNA, the sequence is TGTGCCACCAGTGGGGGGGGCTGGTCCTACAATGAGCAGTTCTTC. Translated, this gives CATSGGGWSYNEQFF.